This TCR beta chain was found in a study of post-analysis software for immune sequencing data. Study background: The cohort encompassed relapsing-remitting, secondary progressive and progressive-relapsing multiple sclerosis disease courses. Study-wide results and limits: Significantly lower normalized Chao1 diversity was seen in multiple sclerosis patients than in controls. Four to six TRBV segments (TRBV5-6, TRBV5-1 and TRBV20-1 among them) occurred more frequently in patients than in controls.

Unique molecular identifiers were carried by the TCR beta cDNA libraries. TCRdb re-called the PCR reads with MiXCR, one entry per CDR3 protein. The data contain hundreds of thousands of distinct CDR3 sequences, 53% of them singletons. The CDR3 is made up of 16 amino acids. Germline CDR1 SQVTM, CDR2 ANQGSEA. Losses at the gene ends were 1 base for V and 0 bases for J; bases not matched to a gene: 5. Of note for this clonotype: Its antigen remains unknown.

Sequencing was done on a sample of blood. The V gene is TRBV29-1, the J gene TRBJ2-3; 9 bases match TRBD2. The source is a girl between 5 and 17 years old with multiple sclerosis. The DNA of the CDR3 is TGCAGCGTTGAAGGGCGGGGGGGGCGTAGCACAGATACGCAGTATTTT. It is translated as CSVEGRGGRSTDTQYF.